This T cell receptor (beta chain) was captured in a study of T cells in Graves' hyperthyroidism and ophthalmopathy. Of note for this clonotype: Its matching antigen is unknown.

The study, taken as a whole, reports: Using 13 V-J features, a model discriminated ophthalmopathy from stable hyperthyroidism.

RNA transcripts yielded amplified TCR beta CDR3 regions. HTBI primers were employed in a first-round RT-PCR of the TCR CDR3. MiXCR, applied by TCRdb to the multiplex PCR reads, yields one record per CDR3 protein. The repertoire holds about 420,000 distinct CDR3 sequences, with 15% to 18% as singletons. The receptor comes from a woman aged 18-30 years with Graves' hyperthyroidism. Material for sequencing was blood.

CDR3 sequence reads: CASSLGGLPQEQFF. The CDR3 region has the DNA TGTGCCAGCAGCTTGGGGGGCCTACCCCAGGAGCAGTTCTTC. The genes are TRBV5-4 and TRBJ2-1; D might be TRBD1 (5 bases). V was cut by 0 bases and J by 10 bases, with 14 bases left in between. CDR3 length: 14 amino acids. The germline CDR1 and CDR2 sequences are SGHNT and YYREEE (reference sequence).